The clone carrying this TCR beta chain was counted between two and nine times. Using its own MiXCR run on the 5' RACE reads, TCRdb lists one record per CDR3 protein. The table includes some 200,000 distinct CDR3 sequences, about 7.5% detected once. The sample originates from a study of identical twins. Trimming took off 2 bases at V and 0 bases at J, with 17 bases between the two ends. The CDR3 length is 17 residues. Germline V gene data show CDR1 as LGHDT and CDR2 as YNNKEL (reference sequence). These data also formed part of another study, on yellow fever vaccine responses in identical twins. This second report adds: As reported, the vaccine T cell response of twins seemed partly convergent and partly personalized.

The sequencing input was memory (CD45RO+) T cells sorted from blood. This TCR was sampled from a woman aged 18 to 35 in good health. This chain uses TRBV3-1 with TRBJ2-7; D is perhaps TRBD2 (6 bases). The CDR3 DNA follows: TGTGCCAGCAGCCAAAACCCAACCGGGAGAGGCTCCTACGAGCAGTACTTC. Translating it yields CASSQNPTGRGSYEQYF.